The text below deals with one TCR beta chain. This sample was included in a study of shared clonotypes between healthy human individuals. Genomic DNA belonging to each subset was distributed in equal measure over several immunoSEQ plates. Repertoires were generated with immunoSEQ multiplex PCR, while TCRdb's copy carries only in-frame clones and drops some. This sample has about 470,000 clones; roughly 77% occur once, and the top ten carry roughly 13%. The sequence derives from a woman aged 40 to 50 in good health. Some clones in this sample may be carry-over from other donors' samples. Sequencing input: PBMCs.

CDR3 sequence: CASSPPGYEQFF. The CDR3 DNA follows: TGTGCCAGCAGCCCCCCAGGATATGAGCAGTTCTTC. The chain combines TRBV7-9 with TRBJ2-1, with D hard to call. V dropped 5 bases and J dropped 8 bases, with 10 bases sitting between them. Germline assignment: CDR1 SEHNR and CDR2 FQNEAQ (reference sequence). The CDR3 is 12 amino acids.